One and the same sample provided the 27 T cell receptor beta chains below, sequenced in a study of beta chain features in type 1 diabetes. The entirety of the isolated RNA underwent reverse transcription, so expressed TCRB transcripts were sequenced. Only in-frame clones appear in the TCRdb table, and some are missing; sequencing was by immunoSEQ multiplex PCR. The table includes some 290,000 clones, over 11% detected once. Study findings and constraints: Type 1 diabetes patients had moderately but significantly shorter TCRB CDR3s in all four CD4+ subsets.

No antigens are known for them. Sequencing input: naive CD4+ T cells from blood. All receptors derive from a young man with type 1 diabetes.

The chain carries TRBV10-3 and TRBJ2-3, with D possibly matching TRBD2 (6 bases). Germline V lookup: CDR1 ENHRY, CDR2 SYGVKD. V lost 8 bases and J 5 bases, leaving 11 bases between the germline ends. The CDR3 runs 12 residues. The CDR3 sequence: CAIRDSKDTQYF. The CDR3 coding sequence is TGTGCCATCCGGGACTCAAAAGATACGCAGTATTTT.

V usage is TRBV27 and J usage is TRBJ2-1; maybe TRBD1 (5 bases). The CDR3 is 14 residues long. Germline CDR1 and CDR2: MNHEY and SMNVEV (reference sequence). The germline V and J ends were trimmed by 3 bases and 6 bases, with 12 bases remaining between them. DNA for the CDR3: TGTGCCAGCAGTTTTATAGGGGTTCGCAATGAGCAGTTCTTC. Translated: CASSFIGVRNEQFF.

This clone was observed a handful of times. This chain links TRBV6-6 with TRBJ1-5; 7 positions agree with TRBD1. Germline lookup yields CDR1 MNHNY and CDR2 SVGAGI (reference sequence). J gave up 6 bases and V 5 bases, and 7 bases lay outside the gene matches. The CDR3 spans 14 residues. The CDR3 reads CASSTPDRAQPQHF. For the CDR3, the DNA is TGTGCCAGCAGTACCCCAGACAGGGCTCAGCCCCAGCATTTT.

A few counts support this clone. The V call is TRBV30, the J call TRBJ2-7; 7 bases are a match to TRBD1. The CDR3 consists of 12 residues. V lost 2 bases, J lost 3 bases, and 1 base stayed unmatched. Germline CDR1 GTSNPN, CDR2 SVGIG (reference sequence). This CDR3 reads CAWSNRGYEQYF. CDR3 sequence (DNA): TGTGCCTGGAGTAACAGGGGCTACGAGCAGTACTTC. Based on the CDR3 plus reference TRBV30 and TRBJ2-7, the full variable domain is SQTIHQWPATLVQPVGSPLSLECTVEGTSNPNLYWYRQAAGRGLQLLFYSVGIGQISSEVPQNLSASRPQDRQFILSSKKLLLSDSGFYLCAWSNRGYEQYFGPGTRLTVT.

The CDR3 sequence is CASSWTGAGNQPQHF. In nucleotides, the CDR3 is TGTGCCAGCAGTTGGACAGGGGCTGGCAATCAGCCCCAGCATTTT. The rearrangement links TRBV2 to TRBJ1-5; the match to TRBD1 covers 9 bases. V lost 5 bases, J lost 2 bases, and 4 bases stayed unmatched. Looked up from germline, CDR1 is SNHLY and CDR2 is FYNNEI. CDR3 length: 15 residues.

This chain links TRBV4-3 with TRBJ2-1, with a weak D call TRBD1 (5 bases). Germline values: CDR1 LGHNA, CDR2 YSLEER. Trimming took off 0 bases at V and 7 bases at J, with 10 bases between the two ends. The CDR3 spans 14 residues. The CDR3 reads CASSQEPRANEQFF. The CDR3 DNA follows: TGCGCCAGCAGCCAAGAACCCAGGGCTAATGAGCAGTTCTTC.

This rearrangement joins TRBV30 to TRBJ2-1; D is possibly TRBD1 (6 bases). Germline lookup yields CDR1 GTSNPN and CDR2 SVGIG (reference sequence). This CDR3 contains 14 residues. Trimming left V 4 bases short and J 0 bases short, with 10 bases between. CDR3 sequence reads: CAWMGANSYNEQFF. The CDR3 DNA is TGTGCCTGGATGGGGGCAAACTCCTACAATGAGCAGTTCTTC.

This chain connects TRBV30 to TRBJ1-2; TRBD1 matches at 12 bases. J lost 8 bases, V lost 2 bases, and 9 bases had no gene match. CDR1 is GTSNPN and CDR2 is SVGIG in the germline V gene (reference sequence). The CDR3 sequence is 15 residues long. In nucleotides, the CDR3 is TGTGCCTGGAGTCCCCCGGGACAGGGGGCGTCCGGCTACACCTTC. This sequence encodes CAWSPPGQGASGYTF.

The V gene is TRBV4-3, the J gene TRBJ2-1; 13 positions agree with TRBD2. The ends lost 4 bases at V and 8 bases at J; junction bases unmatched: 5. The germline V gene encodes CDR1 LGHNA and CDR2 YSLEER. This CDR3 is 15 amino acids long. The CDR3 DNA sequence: TGCGCCAGCAGCCTAACAGGACTAGCGGGAGATGAGCAGTTCTTC. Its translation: CASSLTGLAGDEQFF.

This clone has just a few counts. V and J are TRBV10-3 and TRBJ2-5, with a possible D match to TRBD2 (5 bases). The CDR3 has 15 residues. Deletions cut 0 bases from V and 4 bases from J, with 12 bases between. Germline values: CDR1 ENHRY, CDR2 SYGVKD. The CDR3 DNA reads TGTGCCATCAGTGAGTCTCGAGGGCCGGGAGAGACCCAGTACTTC. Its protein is CAISESRGPGETQYF.

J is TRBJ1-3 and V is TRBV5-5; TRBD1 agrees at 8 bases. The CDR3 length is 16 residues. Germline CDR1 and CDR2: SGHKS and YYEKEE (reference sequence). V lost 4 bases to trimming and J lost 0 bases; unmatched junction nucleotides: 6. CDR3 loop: CASSRDRRLSGNTIYF. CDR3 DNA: TGTGCCAGCAGCCGGGACAGGCGTCTCTCTGGAAACACCATATATTTT. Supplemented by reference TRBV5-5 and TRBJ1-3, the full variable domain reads DAGVTQSPTHLIKTRGQQVTLRCSPISGHKSVSWYQQVLGQGPQFIFQYYEKEERGRGNFPDRFSARQFPNYSSELNVNALLLGDSALYLCASSRDRRLSGNTIYFGEGSWLTVV.

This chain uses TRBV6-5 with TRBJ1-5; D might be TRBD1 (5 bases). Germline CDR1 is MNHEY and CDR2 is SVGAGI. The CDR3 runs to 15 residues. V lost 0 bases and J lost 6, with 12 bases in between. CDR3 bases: TGTGCCAGCAGTTACTCGAAATGGGGGGGTCAGCCCCAGCATTTT. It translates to CASSYSKWGGQPQHF.

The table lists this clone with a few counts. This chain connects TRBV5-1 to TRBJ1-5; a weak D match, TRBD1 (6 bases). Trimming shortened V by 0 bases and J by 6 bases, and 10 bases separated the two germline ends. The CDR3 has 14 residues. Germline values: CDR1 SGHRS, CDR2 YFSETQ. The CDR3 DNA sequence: TGCGCCAGCAGCTTGGGACAGGTGGGTCAGCCCCAGCATTTT. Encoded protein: CASSLGQVGQPQHF.

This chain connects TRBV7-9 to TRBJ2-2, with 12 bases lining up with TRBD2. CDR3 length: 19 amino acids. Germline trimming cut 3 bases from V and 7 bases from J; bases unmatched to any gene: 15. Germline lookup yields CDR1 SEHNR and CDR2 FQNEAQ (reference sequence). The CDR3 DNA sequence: TGTGCCAGCAGCTTTGGACATATGGCTAGCGGGAGGGCGATCGGGGAGCTGTTTTTT. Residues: CASSFGHMASGRAIGELFF.

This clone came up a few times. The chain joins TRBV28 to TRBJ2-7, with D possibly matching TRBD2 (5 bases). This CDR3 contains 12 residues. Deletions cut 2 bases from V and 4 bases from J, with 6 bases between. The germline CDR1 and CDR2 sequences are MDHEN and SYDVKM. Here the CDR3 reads CASSLREYEQYF. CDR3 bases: TGTGCCAGCAGTTTAAGGGAGTACGAGCAGTACTTC.

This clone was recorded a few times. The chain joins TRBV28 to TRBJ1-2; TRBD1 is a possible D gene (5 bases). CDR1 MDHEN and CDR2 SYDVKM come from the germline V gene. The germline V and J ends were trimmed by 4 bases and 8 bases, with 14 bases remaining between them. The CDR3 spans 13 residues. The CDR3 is CASSSTLRGGYTF. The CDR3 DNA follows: TGTGCCAGCAGTTCAACCCTTCGGGGGGGCTACACCTTC.

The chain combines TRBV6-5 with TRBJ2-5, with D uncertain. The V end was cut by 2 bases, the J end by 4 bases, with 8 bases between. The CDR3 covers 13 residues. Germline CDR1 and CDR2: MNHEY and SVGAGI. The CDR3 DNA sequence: TGTGCCAGCAGTTACGGCCTTTTAGAGACCCAGTACTTC. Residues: CASSYGLLETQYF.

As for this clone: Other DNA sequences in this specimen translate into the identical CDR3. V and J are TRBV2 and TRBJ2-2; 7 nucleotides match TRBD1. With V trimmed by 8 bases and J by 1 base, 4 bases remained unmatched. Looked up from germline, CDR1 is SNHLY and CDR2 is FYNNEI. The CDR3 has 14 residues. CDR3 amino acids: CASGRQGNTGELFF. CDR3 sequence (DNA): TGTGCCAGCGGAAGACAGGGGAACACCGGGGAGCTGTTTTTT.

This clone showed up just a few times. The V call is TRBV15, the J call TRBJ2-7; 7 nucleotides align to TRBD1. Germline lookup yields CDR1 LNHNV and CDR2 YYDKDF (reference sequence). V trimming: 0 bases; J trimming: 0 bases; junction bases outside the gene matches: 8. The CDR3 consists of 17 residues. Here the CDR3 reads CATSRDPKGANSYEQYF. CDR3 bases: TGTGCCACCAGCAGAGATCCTAAGGGGGCCAACTCCTACGAGCAGTACTTC.

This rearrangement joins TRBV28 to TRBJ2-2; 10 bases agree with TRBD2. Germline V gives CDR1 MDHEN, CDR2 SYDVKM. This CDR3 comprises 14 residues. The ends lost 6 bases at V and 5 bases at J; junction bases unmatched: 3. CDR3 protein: CASRLAGNTGELFF. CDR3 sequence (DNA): TGTGCCAGCAGACTAGCGGGAAATACCGGGGAGCTGTTTTTT.

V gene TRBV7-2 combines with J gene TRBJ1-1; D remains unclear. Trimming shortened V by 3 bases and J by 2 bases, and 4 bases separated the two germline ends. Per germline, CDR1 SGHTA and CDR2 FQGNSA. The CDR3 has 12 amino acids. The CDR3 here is CASSFTNTEAFF. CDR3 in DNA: TGTGCCAGCAGCTTTACAAACACTGAAGCTTTCTTT.

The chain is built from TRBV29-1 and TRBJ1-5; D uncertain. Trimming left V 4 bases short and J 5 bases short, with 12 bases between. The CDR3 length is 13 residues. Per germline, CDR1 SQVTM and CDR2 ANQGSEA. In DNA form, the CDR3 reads TGCAGCGTTGTCCCGGGGTGGGATCAGCCCCAGCATTTT. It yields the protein CSVVPGWDQPQHF. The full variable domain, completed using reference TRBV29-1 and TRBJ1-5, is SAVISQKPSRDICQRGTSLTIQCQVDSQVTMMFWYRQQPGQSLTLIATANQGSEATYESGFVIDKFPISRPNLTFSTLTVSNMSPEDSSIYLCSVVPGWDQPQHFGDGTRLSIL.

CDR3 loop: CASSPSAGHNEQFF. CDR3 coding DNA: TGCGCCAGCAGCCCCTCAGCGGGGCACAATGAGCAGTTCTTC. The rearrangement joins TRBV5-1 to TRBJ2-1, with 7 bases lining up with TRBD2. Germline CDR1 is SGHRS and CDR2 is YFSETQ. There are 14 residues in the CDR3. V shed 4 bases, J shed 5 bases, and the junction held 6 bases outside the gene matches.

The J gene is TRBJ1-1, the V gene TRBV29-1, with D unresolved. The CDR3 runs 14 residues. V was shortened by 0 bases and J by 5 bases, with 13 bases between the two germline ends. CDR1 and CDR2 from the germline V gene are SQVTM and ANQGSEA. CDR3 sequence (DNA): TGCAGCGTTGAAGAGGTTAGAGGGCGAACTGAAGCTTTCTTT. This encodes CSVEEVRGRTEAFF.

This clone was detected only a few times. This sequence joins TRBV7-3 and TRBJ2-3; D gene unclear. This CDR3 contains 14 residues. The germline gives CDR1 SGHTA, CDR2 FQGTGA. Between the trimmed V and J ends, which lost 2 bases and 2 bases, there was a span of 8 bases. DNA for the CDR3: TGTGCCAGCAGCTTATTCCTAAACACAGATACGCAGTATTTT. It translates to CASSLFLNTDTQYF.

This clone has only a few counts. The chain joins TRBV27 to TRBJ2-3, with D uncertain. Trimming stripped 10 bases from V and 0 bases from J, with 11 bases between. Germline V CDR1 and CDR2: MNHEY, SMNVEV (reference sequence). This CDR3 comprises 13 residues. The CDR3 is CAIKRTSTDTQYF. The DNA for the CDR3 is TGTGCCATCAAGAGAACTAGCACAGATACGCAGTATTTT.

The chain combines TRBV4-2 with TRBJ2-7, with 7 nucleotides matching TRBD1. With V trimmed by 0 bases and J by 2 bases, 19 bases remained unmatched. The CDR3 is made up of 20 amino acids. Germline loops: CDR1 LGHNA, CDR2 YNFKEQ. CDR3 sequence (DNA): TGTGCCAGCAGCCAAGATCAACCGCGATCGGGCCGGGACAGCCCCTACGAGCAGTACTTC. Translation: CASSQDQPRSGRDSPYEQYF.